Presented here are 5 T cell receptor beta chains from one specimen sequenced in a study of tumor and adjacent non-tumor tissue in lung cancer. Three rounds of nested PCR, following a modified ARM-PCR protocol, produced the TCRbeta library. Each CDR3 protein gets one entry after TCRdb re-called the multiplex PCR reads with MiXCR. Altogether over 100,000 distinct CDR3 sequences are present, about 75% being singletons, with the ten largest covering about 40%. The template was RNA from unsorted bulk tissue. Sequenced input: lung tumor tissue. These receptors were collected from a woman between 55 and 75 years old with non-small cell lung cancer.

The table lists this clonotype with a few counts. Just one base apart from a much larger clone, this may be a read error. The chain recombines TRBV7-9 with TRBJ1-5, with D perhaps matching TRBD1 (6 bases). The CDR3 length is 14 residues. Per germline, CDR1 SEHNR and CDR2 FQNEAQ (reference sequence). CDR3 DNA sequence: TGTGCCAGCAGCCGGGTGGGGGGCAATCAGTCCCAGCATTTT. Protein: CASSRVGGNQSQHF.

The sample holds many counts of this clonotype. CDR3 sequence (DNA): TGTGCCAGCAGTCCGGACAGTCACACTGAAGCTTTCTTT. It translates to CASSPDSHTEAFF. This sequence joins TRBV6-2 or TRBV6-3 and TRBJ1-1, with a weak D call TRBD1 (6 bases). This CDR3 comprises 13 residues. V was trimmed by 5 bases and J by 3 bases, leaving 10 bases between them. The germline CDR1 and CDR2 sequences are MNHEY and SVGEGT.

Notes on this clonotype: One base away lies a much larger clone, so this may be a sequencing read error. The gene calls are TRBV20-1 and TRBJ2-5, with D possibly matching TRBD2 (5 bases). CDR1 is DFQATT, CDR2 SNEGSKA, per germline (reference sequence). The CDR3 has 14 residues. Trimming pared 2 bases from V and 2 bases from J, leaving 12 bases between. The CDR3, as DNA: TGCAGTGCTAGAACACGGGGATGGCAAGAGACCCAGTACTTC. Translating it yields CSARTRGWQETQYF.

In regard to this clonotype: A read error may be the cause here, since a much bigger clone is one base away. As DNA, the CDR3 is TGTGCCAGCAGTGGGTCGGGACAGGCCTCTTCCGACGGCTACACCTTC. It codes for CASSGSGQASSDGYTF. J is TRBJ1-2 and V is TRBV6-5; 8 positions match TRBD1. Trimming cost V 5 bases and J 8 bases; bases outside gene matches: 16. There are 16 residues in the CDR3. The V gene's germline CDR1 is MNHEY and CDR2 SVGAGI.

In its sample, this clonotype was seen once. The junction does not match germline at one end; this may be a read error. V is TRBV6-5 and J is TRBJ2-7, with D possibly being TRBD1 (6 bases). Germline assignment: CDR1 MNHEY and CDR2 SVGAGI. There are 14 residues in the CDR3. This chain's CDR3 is CASSPTGSTDDQNF. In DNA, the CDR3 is TGTGCCAGCAGTCCGACAGGATCTACGGACGACCAGAACTTC.